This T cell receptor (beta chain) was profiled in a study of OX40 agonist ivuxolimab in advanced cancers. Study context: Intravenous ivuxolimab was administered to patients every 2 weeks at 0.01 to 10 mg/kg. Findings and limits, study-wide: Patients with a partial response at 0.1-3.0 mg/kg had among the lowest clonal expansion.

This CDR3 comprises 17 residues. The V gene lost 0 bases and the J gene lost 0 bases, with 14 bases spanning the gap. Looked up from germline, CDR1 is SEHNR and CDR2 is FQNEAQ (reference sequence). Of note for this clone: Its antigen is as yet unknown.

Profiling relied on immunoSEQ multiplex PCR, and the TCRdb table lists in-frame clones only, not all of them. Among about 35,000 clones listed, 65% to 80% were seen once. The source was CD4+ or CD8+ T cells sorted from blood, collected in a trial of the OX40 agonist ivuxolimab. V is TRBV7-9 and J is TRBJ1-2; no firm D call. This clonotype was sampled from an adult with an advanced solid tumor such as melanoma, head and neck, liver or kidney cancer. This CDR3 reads CASSLAVTLGANYGYTF. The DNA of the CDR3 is TGTGCCAGCAGCTTAGCAGTGACTCTTGGAGCTAACTATGGCTACACCTTC.